This T cell receptor (beta chain) was found in a study of identical twins. In this sample, this clonotype turned up a few times. TCRdb reanalysed the 5' RACE reads using MiXCR and keeps one entry per CDR3 protein. The sample records under 900,000 distinct CDR3 sequences, 18% being singletons. Trimming stripped 5 bases from V and 6 bases from J, with 17 bases between. The CDR3 length is 15 residues. In germline, CDR1 is SGHDT, CDR2 YYEEEE. The sample was also reused in another study, on T cells expressing NK-cell markers.

This TCR was sampled from a woman aged 18-29 years in good health. This rearrangement joins TRBV5-6 to TRBJ2-2; D may correspond to TRBD1 or TRBD2 (5 bases each). Sequenced input: PBMCs. The DNA of the CDR3 is TGTGCCAGCAGGGCAGCGTTGGGGGTTGCCGGGGAGCTGTTTTTT. Amino acid sequence: CASRAALGVAGELFF.